Shown below are 9 T cell receptor beta chains from a single sample sequenced in a study of identical twins. MiXCR, run by TCRdb on the 5' RACE reads, gives a single entry per CDR3 protein. Of about 700,000 distinct CDR3 sequences in the sample, around 6% were seen once. The sequenced material came from naive T cells sorted from blood. The receptors originated from a man in his late teens or twenties in good health.

This clonotype was seen at least ten times. V is TRBV5-1 and J is TRBJ2-1; TRBD2 matches 7 bases. Germline V gene lookup returns CDR1 SGHRS and CDR2 YFSETQ. The length of the CDR3 is 13 residues. Trimming cost V 4 bases and J 5 bases; bases outside gene matches: 3. The CDR3 loop reads CASSRLADNEQFF. The CDR3, as DNA: TGCGCCAGCAGCCGACTAGCCGACAATGAGCAGTTCTTC.

Only a few counts were recorded for this clonotype. This chain connects TRBV5-5 to TRBJ2-5; 8 bases align to TRBD2. CDR3 size: 15 residues. CDR1 is SGHKS, CDR2 YYEKEE, per germline (reference sequence). V lost 4 bases, J lost 0 bases, and 5 bases stayed unmatched. The CDR3 DNA reads TGTGCCAGCAGCCCCCCCGGGGGGGACCAAGAGACCCAGTACTTC. Translated, it gives CASSPPGGDQETQYF.

This clonotype was picked up a small number of times. CDR3 DNA: TGTGCCAGCAGGCCCGATCTGGCGACTGAAGCTTTCTTT. Translation gives CASRPDLATEAFF. J is TRBJ1-1 and V is TRBV2; D not certain. V was shortened by 6 bases and J by 5 bases, with 13 bases between the two germline ends. From germline, CDR1 is SNHLY and CDR2 FYNNEI. There are 13 residues in the CDR3.

This clonotype was seen at least ten times. One end of the junction is discordant with germline, which a read error may explain. The chain uses TRBV12-3 or TRBV12-4 and TRBJ1-2, with D perhaps TRBD1 (5 bases). The CDR3 is 11 amino acids. Here the CDR3 reads CASSLGVGYTF. The CDR3, as DNA: TGTGCCAGCAGCTTAGGGGTCGGCTACACCTTC.

This clonotype was recorded at least ten times. CDR3 DNA: TGTGCCAGCAGCAAAGCCGGAAGCTATGGCTACACCTTC. It codes for CASSKAGSYGYTF. The rearrangement links TRBV5-6 to TRBJ1-2, with D unresolved. CDR1 is SGHDT and CDR2 is YYEEEE in the germline V gene. This CDR3 is built from 13 residues. With 4 bases removed from V and 4 bases from J, the gap between germline ends came to 11 bases.

This clonotype has ten or more counts. The CDR3 loop reads CASSSWVLEGEQYF. CDR3 DNA: TGTGCCAGCAGTTCATGGGTTCTGGAGGGCGAGCAGTACTTC. This chain uses TRBV12-3 or TRBV12-4 with TRBJ2-7; the D gene is possibly TRBD2 (6 bases). The CDR3 contains 14 residues. Trimming removed 4 bases at V and 6 bases at J, with 16 bases between.

This clonotype was counted at least ten times. J is TRBJ1-2 and V is TRBV20-1; no definite D call. Germline loops: CDR1 DFQATT, CDR2 SNEGSKA (reference sequence). The V end was cut by 5 bases, the J end by 8 bases, with 15 bases between. This CDR3 comprises 12 residues. The CDR3 sequence is CSARPGGSGYTF. The CDR3 nucleotides are TGCAGTGCTCGTCCCGGTGGATCCGGCTACACCTTC.

This clonotype appeared once. This could be a read error, since a much larger clone is one nucleotide away. The chain combines TRBV6-1 with TRBJ2-1, with D perhaps TRBD1 (6 bases). V was pared by 6 bases and J by 3 bases, with 15 bases between. The CDR3 sequence is 15 residues long. Germline V gene lookup returns CDR1 MNHNS and CDR2 SASEGT. In nucleotides, the CDR3 is TGTGCCAGCAGGTCATCGGGACAAAACTACAATGAGCAGTTCTTC. Translated, it gives CASRSSGQNYNEQFF.

The chain joins TRBV20-1 to TRBJ2-1; 7 bases match TRBD1. Trimming at V came to 6 bases and at J to 1 base, leaving 9 bases not matched to a gene. CDR3 size: 15 residues. Per the germline V gene, CDR1 is DFQATT and CDR2 is SNEGSKA (reference sequence). In DNA form, the CDR3 reads TGCAGTGCCACCGGACAGGCGAGATCCTACAATGAGCAGTTCTTC. Its translation is CSATGQARSYNEQFF.